The sequence of this TCR beta chain was determined in a study of identical twins. Study-wide findings and caveats: Insertions ran lower in abundant cord blood beta clonotypes, though not in memory repertoires. Models underestimated TCR alpha sharing (out-of-frame) in monozygotic twins. Alpha sequences that were out-of-frame and twin-shared showed an excess of low generation probability.

In its sample, this clonotype was seen a few times. Its antigen is currently unknown. A universal primer site was created by template switching, with the cDNA bearing unique molecular identifiers. TCRdb passed the 5' RACE reads through MiXCR, listing each CDR3 protein once. The sample lists 1.5 million to 2 million distinct CDR3 sequences, under 35% occurring once. Germline values: CDR1 LGHDT, CDR2 YNNKEL (reference sequence). The CDR3 is 17 residues long. V shed 0 bases, J shed 3 bases, and the junction held 8 bases outside the gene matches. The rearrangement links TRBV3-1 to TRBJ2-3, with 8 nucleotides matching TRBD2. The sequence was collected from a newborn girl in good health. Sequenced material: cord blood. CDR3 nucleotides: TGTGCCAGCAGCCAAGACCTTAGCGGGACGGGAACAGATACGCAGTATTTT. Translation gives CASSQDLSGTGTDTQYF.